The 24 T cell receptor beta chains reported below all come from one sample, sequenced in a study of vaccination and CD4 T cells after COVID-19. The treatment was: approximately 9-day PBMC culture with coronavirus spike peptide pools or control peptides (ViraFEST assay). Those CD4+ T cells from the unexposed donor predate the COVID-19 pandemic (2011-2018). Their recognized antigens are unknown. Oncomine TCR Beta short-read sequencing was applied to DNA from cultured CD4+ T cells. It was from cultured CD4+ T cells that genomic DNA was extracted. Each CDR3 protein gets one entry after TCRdb re-called the PCR reads with MiXCR. The table records about 6,800 distinct CDR3 sequences, 35% of them present only once. The sequencing sample was made of CD4+ T cells from blood, cultured in vitro. These TCRs come from a human donor in good health.

V gene TRBV15 combines with J gene TRBJ2-3; D gene unclear. CDR1 and CDR2 from the germline V gene are LNHNV and YYDKDF (reference sequence). The CDR3 consists of 14 residues. The ends were cut back, 7 bases at V and 1 base at J, with 12 bases in the middle. The CDR3 loop is CATMRSVGTDTQYF. As DNA, the CDR3 is TGTGCCACCATGAGGAGTGTAGGCACAGATACGCAGTATTTT.

The V and J genes are TRBV19 and TRBJ2-7, with 11 bases that match TRBD2. Germline V lookup: CDR1 LNHDA, CDR2 SQIVND (reference sequence). The trim removed 8 bases at V and 1 base at J, leaving 4 bases unmatched. CDR3 length equals 14 residues. The CDR3 sequence: CASAPSGGSYEQYF. Here the CDR3 DNA reads TGTGCCAGTGCCCCTAGCGGGGGGTCCTACGAGCAGTACTTC.

This sequence joins TRBV5-8 and TRBJ1-2, with D maybe TRBD1 (5 bases). Per the germline V gene, CDR1 is SGHTS and CDR2 is YDEGEE. This CDR3 is 14 amino acids long. V was clipped by 6 bases and J by 8 bases, with 20 bases between them. CDR3 amino acids: CASTQDGGYNGYTF. The CDR3 coding sequence is TGTGCCAGCACCCAAGACGGGGGGTACAACGGCTACACCTTC.

This clonotype was detected a few times. The rearrangement joins TRBV6-1 to TRBJ1-5; 8 nucleotides line up with TRBD1. The CDR3 contains 15 residues. V dropped 4 bases and J dropped 3; count of bases not matched to a gene: 5. CDR1 is MNHNS, CDR2 SASEGT, per germline. CDR3 in amino acids: CASSGGQAYNQPQHF. In nucleotides, the CDR3 is TGTGCCAGCAGTGGGGGACAGGCATACAATCAGCCCCAGCATTTT.

In this sample, this clonotype turned up a few times. J is TRBJ1-6 and V is TRBV28; D may be TRBD1 (5 bases). V was clipped by 6 bases and J by 12 bases, with 18 bases between them. The CDR3 consists of 14 residues. Per the germline V gene, CDR1 is MDHEN and CDR2 is SYDVKM. The CDR3 DNA reads TGTGCCAGCAGGGGCCCCCGGAGGGGCGGACCCCTCCACTTT. Its translation is CASRGPRRGGPLHF.

V usage is TRBV5-6 and J usage is TRBJ2-7; D is possibly TRBD2 (6 bases). Per the germline V gene, CDR1 is SGHDT and CDR2 is YYEEEE. V was trimmed by 3 bases and J by 4 bases, leaving 8 bases between them. The CDR3 has 12 amino acids. The CDR3 sequence is CASSSSGYEQYF. CDR3 in DNA: TGTGCCAGCAGCTCGAGCGGGTACGAGCAGTACTTC.

This chain joins TRBV25-1 and TRBJ2-1; possibly TRBD2 for D (5 bases). CDR3 size: 13 residues. V was clipped by 6 bases and J by 4 bases, with 10 bases between them. Germline V gives CDR1 MGHDK, CDR2 SYGVNS. CDR3 nucleotide sequence: TGTGCCAGCAGCTCGCGGGTTTACAATGAGCAGTTCTTC. Its protein product is CASSSRVYNEQFF.

This chain joins TRBV7-2 and TRBJ1-5, with 8 bases that match TRBD1. Germline-derived CDR1 and CDR2 are SGHTA and FQGNSA. Trimming removed 1 base from V and 10 bases from J; junction bases left unmatched: 6. The length of the CDR3 is 14 residues. CDR3 in amino acids: CASSLDRGYHPQHF. In DNA, the CDR3 is TGTGCCAGCAGCTTAGACAGGGGGTACCACCCCCAGCATTTT.

The J gene is TRBJ2-1, the V gene TRBV6-4; 9 bases align to TRBD2. Trimming took 7 bases from V and 0 from J; bases not matched to a gene: 10. Germline CDR1 reads MRHNA; CDR2 reads SNTAGT. CDR3 length: 17 amino acids. This CDR3 reads CASNSFSGSLSYNEQFF. CDR3 DNA: TGTGCCAGCAACTCCTTTAGCGGGAGCCTCTCCTACAATGAGCAGTTCTTC.

This CDR3 is CASSLGRRIGGGEQYF. The CDR3 nucleotides are TGTGCCAGCAGTTTAGGGCGGAGAATTGGTGGCGGCGAGCAGTACTTC. The rearrangement joins TRBV27 to TRBJ2-7; D unclear. The CDR3 extends over 16 amino acids. V lost 2 bases, J lost 6 bases, and 20 bases lay in between. In germline, CDR1 is MNHEY, CDR2 SMNVEV (reference sequence).

By share, this clonotype counts as medium-sized (0.01 to 0.1%). The chain joins TRBV20-1 to TRBJ2-3, with a possible D match to TRBD2 (5 bases). Trimming cost V 5 bases and J 7 bases, with 16 bases left between them. Per germline, CDR1 DFQATT and CDR2 SNEGSKA (reference sequence). This CDR3 region has 13 residues. The CDR3 DNA sequence: TGCAGTGCTGCGGCGGGTCTGGGAAATACGCAGTATTTT. Translated, it gives CSAAAGLGNTQYF.

The V gene is TRBV28, the J gene TRBJ1-3, with no clear D. V was clipped by 7 bases and J by 8 bases, with 15 bases between them. This CDR3 is built from 13 residues. Germline loops: CDR1 MDHEN, CDR2 SYDVKM. CDR3 protein: CASTGPARDTIYF. DNA of the CDR3: TGTGCCAGCACAGGCCCCGCTAGAGACACCATATATTTT.

V gene TRBV7-6 combines with J gene TRBJ1-2; unclear D gene. CDR1 SGHVS and CDR2 FNYEAQ come from the germline V gene. The length of the CDR3 is 13 residues. Trimming cost V 2 bases and J 8 bases, with 12 bases left between them. Here the CDR3 DNA reads TGTGCCAGCAGCTTACGGGAGCAAATGGGCTACACCTTC. It specifies CASSLREQMGYTF.

V usage is TRBV20-1 and J usage is TRBJ2-7, with 11 bases lining up with TRBD2. V shed 5 bases, J shed 4 bases, and the junction held 13 bases outside the gene matches. Germline values: CDR1 DFQATT, CDR2 SNEGSKA (reference sequence). The CDR3 totals 16 residues. The CDR3 DNA reads as TGCAGTGCTGGCAAACCGGGACTAGCGGATGCTTACGAGCAGTACTTC. Amino acids: CSAGKPGLADAYEQYF.

The chain links TRBV28 to TRBJ1-1, with 7 bases aligning to TRBD1. This CDR3 has 14 residues. Germline V gene data show CDR1 as MDHEN and CDR2 as SYDVKM. V shed 6 bases and J 1 base; nucleotides not matched to a gene: 5. The chain's CDR3 is CASRARDRNTEAFF. The DNA for the CDR3 is TGTGCCAGCAGAGCCCGGGACAGGAACACTGAAGCTTTCTTT.

This sequence joins TRBV20-1 and TRBJ2-7; TRBD2 matches at 10 bases. The junction had 11 bases not matched to a gene; V was cut back by 6 bases and J by 6 bases. The CDR3 loop spans 14 amino acids. The germline gives CDR1 DFQATT, CDR2 SNEGSKA (reference sequence). The CDR3 DNA sequence: TGCAGTGCCGCCCAGCTAGCGGGAGCTAGCGAGCAGTACTTC. Translating it yields CSAAQLAGASEQYF.

The chain employs TRBV27 and TRBJ2-7; unclear D gene. The CDR3 runs 13 residues. The V end lost 8 bases, the J end lost 5 bases, and 16 bases lay between the germline ends. Germline loops: CDR1 MNHEY, CDR2 SMNVEV (reference sequence). CDR3 sequence reads: CASRRLGYDEQYF. The CDR3 DNA is TGTGCCAGCCGCCGACTGGGGTATGACGAGCAGTACTTC.

This clonotype was detected only a few times. This rearrangement joins TRBV29-1 to TRBJ1-1; TRBD1 is a possible D gene (6 bases). Per germline, CDR1 SQVTM and CDR2 ANQGSEA. The CDR3 totals 13 residues. Trimming removed 6 bases from V and 1 base from J, with 12 bases in between. CDR3 residues: CSVKQGPNTEAFF. The CDR3 DNA reads as TGCAGCGTCAAACAGGGCCCGAACACTGAAGCTTTCTTT.

The CDR3 DNA reads as TGTGCCAGCAGCTGGCTCCGGACTAGCGGGATCTACGAGCAGTACTTC. Translation gives CASSWLRTSGIYEQYF. V is TRBV7-2 and J is TRBJ2-7; TRBD2 aligns across 12 bases. Unmatched junction bases numbered 7, after V lost 4 bases and J lost 3 bases. This CDR3 has 16 residues. The germline V gene has CDR1 SGHTA and CDR2 FQGNSA.

The chain uses TRBV6-1 and TRBJ1-3; D is unresolved. The CDR3 length is 19 residues. The V end lost 0 bases, the J end lost 0 bases, and 18 bases lay between the germline ends. Germline CDR1 and CDR2: MNHNS and SASEGT. CDR3 sequence reads: CASSEADGPWSNSGNTIYF. The CDR3 DNA reads TGTGCCAGCAGTGAAGCCGACGGGCCATGGAGTAACTCTGGAAACACCATATATTTT.

The gene calls are TRBV7-2 and TRBJ1-3; D perhaps matches TRBD1 (5 bases). Germline loops: CDR1 SGHTA, CDR2 FQGNSA. The CDR3 has 14 residues. Trimming took off 4 bases at V and 3 bases at J, with 10 bases between the two ends. In nucleotides, the CDR3 is TGTGCCAGCAGCTCCAGGGTTTATGGAAACACCATATATTTT. The encoded protein is CASSSRVYGNTIYF.

The chain joins TRBV28 to TRBJ2-7; 8 nucleotides line up with TRBD1. Trimming cost V 3 bases and J 6 bases; bases outside gene matches: 7. The CDR3 covers 14 residues. The germline gives CDR1 MDHEN, CDR2 SYDVKM. CDR3 sequence: CASSFEQGVGEQYF. CDR3 nucleotide sequence: TGTGCCAGCAGTTTTGAACAGGGGGTCGGCGAGCAGTACTTC.

The gene calls are TRBV5-1 and TRBJ1-1; D not certain. The V gene lost 3 bases and the J gene lost 0 bases, with 9 bases spanning the gap. The CDR3 loop spans 14 amino acids. Germline loops: CDR1 SGHRS, CDR2 YFSETQ. CDR3 sequence: CASSYDGVNTEAFF. In nucleotides, the CDR3 is TGCGCCAGCAGCTACGACGGGGTGAACACTGAAGCTTTCTTT.

In this sample, this clonotype turned up once. The V and J genes are TRBV28 and TRBJ2-7; maybe TRBD2 (6 bases). The germline V gene has CDR1 MDHEN and CDR2 SYDVKM. V dropped 6 bases and J dropped 3 bases, with 18 bases sitting between them. There are 15 residues in the CDR3. CDR3 bases: TGTGCCAGCAGAACTGGGACTCCTCTTCTCTACGAGCAGTACTTC. It encodes CASRTGTPLLYEQYF. The complete variable domain, with remaining parts taken from reference TRBV28 and TRBJ2-7, reads DVKVTQSSRYLVKRTGEKVFLECVQDMDHENMFWYRQDPGLGLRLIYFSYDVKMKEKGDIPEGYSVSREKKERFSLILESASTNQTSMYLCASRTGTPLLYEQYFGPGTRLTVT.